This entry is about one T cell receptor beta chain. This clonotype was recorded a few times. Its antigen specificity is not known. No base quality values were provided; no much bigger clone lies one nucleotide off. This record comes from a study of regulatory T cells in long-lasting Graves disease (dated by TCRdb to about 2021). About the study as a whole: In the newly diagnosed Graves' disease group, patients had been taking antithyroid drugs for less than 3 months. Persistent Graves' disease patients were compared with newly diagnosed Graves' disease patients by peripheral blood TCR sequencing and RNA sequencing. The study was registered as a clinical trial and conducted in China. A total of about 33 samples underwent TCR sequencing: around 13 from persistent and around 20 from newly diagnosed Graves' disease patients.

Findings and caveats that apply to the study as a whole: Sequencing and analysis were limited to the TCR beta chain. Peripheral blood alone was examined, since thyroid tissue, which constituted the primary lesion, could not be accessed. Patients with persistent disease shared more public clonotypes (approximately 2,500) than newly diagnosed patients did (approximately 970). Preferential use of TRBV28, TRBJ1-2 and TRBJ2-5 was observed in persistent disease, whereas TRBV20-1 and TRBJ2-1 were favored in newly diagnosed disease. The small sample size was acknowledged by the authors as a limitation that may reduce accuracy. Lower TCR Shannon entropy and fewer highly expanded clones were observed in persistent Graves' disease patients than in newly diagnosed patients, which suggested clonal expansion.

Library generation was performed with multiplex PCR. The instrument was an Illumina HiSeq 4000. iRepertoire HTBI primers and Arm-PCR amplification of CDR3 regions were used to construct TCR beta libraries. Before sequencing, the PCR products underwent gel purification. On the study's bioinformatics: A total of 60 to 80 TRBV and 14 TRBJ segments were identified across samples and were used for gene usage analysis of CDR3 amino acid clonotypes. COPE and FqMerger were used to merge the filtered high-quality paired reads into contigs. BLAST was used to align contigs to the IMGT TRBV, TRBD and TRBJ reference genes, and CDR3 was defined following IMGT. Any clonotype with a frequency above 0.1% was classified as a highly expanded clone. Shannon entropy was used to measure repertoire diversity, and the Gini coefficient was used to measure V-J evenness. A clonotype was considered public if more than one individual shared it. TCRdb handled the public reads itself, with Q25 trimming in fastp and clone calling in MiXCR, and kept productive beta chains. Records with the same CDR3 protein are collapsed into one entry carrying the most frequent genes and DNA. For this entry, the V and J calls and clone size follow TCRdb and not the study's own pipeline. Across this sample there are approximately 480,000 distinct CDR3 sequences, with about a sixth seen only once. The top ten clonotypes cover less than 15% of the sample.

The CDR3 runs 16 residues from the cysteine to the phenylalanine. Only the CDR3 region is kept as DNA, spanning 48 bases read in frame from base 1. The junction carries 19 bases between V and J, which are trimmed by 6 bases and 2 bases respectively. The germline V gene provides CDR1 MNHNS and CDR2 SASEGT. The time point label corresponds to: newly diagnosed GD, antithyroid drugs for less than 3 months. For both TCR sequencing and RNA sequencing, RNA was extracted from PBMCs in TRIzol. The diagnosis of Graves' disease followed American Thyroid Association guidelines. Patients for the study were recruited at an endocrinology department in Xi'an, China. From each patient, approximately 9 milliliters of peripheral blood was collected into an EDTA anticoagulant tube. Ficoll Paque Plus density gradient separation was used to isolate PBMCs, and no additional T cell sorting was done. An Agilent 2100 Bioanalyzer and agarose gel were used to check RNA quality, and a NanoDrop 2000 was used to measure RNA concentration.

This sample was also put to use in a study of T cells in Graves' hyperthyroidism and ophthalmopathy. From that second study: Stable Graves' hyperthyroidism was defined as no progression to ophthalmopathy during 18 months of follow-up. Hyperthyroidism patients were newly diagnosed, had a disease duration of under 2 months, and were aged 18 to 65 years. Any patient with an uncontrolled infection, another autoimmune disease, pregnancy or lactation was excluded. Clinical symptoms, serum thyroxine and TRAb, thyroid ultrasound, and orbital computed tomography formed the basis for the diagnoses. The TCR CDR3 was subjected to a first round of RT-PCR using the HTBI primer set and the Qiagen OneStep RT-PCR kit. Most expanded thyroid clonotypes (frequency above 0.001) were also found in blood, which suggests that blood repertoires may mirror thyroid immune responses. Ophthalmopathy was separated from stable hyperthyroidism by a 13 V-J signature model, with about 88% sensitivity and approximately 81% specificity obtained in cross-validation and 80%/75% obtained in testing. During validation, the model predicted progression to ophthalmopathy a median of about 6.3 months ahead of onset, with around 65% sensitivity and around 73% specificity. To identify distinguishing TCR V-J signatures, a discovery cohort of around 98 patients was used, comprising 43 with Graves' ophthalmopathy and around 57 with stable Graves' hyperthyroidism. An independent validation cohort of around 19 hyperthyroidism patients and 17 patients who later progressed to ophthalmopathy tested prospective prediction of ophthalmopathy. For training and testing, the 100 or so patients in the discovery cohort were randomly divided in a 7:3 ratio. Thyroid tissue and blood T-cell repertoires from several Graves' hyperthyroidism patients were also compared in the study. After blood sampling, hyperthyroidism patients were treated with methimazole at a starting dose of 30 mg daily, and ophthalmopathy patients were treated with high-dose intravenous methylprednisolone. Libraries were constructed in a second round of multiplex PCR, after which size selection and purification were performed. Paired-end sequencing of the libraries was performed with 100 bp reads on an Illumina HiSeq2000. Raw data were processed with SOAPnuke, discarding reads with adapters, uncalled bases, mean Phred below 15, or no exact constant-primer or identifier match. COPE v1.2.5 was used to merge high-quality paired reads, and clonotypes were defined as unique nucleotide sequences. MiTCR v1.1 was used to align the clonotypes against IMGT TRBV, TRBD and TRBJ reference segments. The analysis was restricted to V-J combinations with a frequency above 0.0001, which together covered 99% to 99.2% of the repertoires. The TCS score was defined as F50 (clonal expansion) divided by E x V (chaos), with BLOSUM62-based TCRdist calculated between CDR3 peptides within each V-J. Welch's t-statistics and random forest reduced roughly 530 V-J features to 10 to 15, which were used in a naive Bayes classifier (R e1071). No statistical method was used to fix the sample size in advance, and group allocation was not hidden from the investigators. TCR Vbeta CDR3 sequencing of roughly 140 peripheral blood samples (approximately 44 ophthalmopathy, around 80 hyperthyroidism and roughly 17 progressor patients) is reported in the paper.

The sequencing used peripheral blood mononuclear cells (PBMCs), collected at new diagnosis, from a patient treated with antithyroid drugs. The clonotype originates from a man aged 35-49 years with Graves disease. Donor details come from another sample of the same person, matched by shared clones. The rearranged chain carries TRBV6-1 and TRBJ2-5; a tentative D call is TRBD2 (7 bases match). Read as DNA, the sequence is TGTGCCAGCAGCAAGACTATGGGGGGGCTACAAGAGACCCAGTACTTC. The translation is CASSKTMGGLQETQYF.